Shown below are 5 T cell receptor beta chains from a single sample sequenced in a study of blood T cell repertoires in COVID-19. TCRdb keeps only in-frame clones here, not all; method: immunoSEQ multiplex PCR. The sample lists over 150,000 clones; 60% to 85% were seen once. Sample: peripheral blood. These receptors came from a man in his fifties or sixties with acute or convalescent COVID-19.

The CDR3 DNA reads TGTGCCAGCAGGGTACAGGGGGCGGGGCAGTACTTC. As protein: CASRVQGAGQYF. The V gene is TRBV2, the J gene TRBJ2-7; 9 nucleotides align to TRBD1. Trimming at V came to 6 bases and at J to 9 bases, leaving 6 bases not matched to a gene. The germline CDR1 and CDR2 sequences are SNHLY and FYNNEI. The length of the CDR3 is 12 residues.

The sample holds a few counts of this clone. The chain couples TRBV6-2 or TRBV6-3 to TRBJ2-7; TRBD1 matches 9 bases. The germline gives CDR1 MNHEY, CDR2 SVGEGT. The CDR3 extends over 16 amino acids. V trimming: 6 bases; J trimming: 2 bases; junction bases outside the gene matches: 11. The CDR3 here is CASSLTPGTGTYEQYF. In nucleotides, the CDR3 is TGTGCCAGCAGCCTCACTCCCGGGACAGGGACCTACGAGCAGTACTTC.

V usage is TRBV4-3 and J usage is TRBJ2-1; a weak D match, TRBD1 (6 bases). V lost 0 bases to trimming and J lost 3 bases, with 9 bases between them. Germline-derived CDR1 and CDR2 are LGHNA and YSLEER. The CDR3 is 15 amino acids. For the CDR3, the DNA is TGCGCCAGCAGCCAAGATGGGACACGCTACAATGAGCAGTTCTTC. Translated, it gives CASSQDGTRYNEQFF.

J is TRBJ1-1 and V is TRBV3-1 (or the pseudogene TRBV3-2); no clear D gene. CDR3 size: 14 residues. Trimming took off 5 bases at V and 5 bases at J, with 15 bases between the two ends. Germline assignment: CDR1 LGHDT and CDR2 YNNKEL (reference sequence). In nucleotides, the CDR3 is TGTGCCAGCAGCGGAATTCGGGGTTCGACTGAAGCTTTCTTT. It yields the protein CASSGIRGSTEAFF.

The V and J genes are TRBV4-3 and TRBJ2-2; possible D gene TRBD1, 5 bases. Germline V gene sequence: CDR1 LGHNA, CDR2 YSLEER. V was pared by 0 bases and J by 5 bases, with 13 bases between. CDR3 size: 16 residues. DNA for the CDR3: TGCGCCAGCAGCCAAGATTGGCAGGGCTTAACCGGGGAGCTGTTTTTT. Protein sequence: CASSQDWQGLTGELFF.